This entry lists 25 T cell receptor beta chains sequenced from one sample in a study of CD8+CD57+ T cells in acquired aplastic anemia (dated by TCRdb to about 2018). Sequencing took place on an Illumina HiSeq 2000. Genomic DNA was used as template for profiling of TCR beta VDJ combinations and CDR3 sequences. TCRdb applied fastp at Q25 and MiXCR to the public reads, then kept only in-frame beta chains. Each record represents a unique CDR3 protein, reported with the most common genes and DNA among its rows. For this sample there are roughly 130,000 distinct CDR3 sequences; around 48% appear just once. 2% to 3% of the sample is held by the ten biggest clonotypes. Sequencing used sorted CD4+, CD8+, or CD8+CD57+ T cells (not recorded which) from PBMCs. The source of these receptors is a human donor in good health, serving as a control.

This clonotype came up once. The chain couples TRBV29-1 to TRBJ1-1; D gene ambiguous. Per the germline V gene, CDR1 is SQVTM and CDR2 is ANQGSEA. Trimming pared 6 bases from V and 11 bases from J, leaving 13 bases between. This CDR3 spans 10 amino acids. In DNA form, the CDR3 reads TGCAGCGTCGAACGGGAATCGGCTTTCTTT. Translation: CSVERESAFF.

CDR3 nucleotides: TGTGCCACCAGCACTGGACAGGGGGAGGGCTACACCTTC. It specifies CATSTGQGEGYTF. This sequence joins TRBV15 and TRBJ1-2, with 10 bases identical to TRBD1. Trimming removed 4 bases from V and 8 bases from J; junction bases left unmatched: 4. The length of the CDR3 is 13 residues. Germline V lookup: CDR1 LNHNV, CDR2 YYDKDF (reference sequence).

This clonotype came up a few times. The rearrangement uses TRBV29-1 and TRBJ2-6; D gene uncertain. V was trimmed by 1 base and J by 18 bases, leaving 10 bases between them. This CDR3 region has 10 residues. CDR1 and CDR2 (germline): SQVTM, ANQGSEA. The CDR3 loop reads CSVEAEGRTF. The DNA for the CDR3 is TGCAGCGTTGAAGCCGAAGGACGGACTTTC.

In this sample, this clonotype turned up many times. The chain recombines TRBV20-1 with TRBJ2-1, with TRBD1 matching 7 bases. The CDR3 is 15 residues long. Germline CDR1 reads DFQATT; CDR2 reads SNEGSKA (reference sequence). The V gene end was trimmed by 5 bases and the J gene end by 10 bases; junction bases not matched to a gene: 17. The chain's CDR3 is CSAGKGQPGDGEQFF. The CDR3 DNA sequence: TGCAGTGCTGGAAAGGGACAGCCAGGCGATGGGGAGCAGTTCTTC.

This clonotype was counted a few times. The chain couples TRBV3-1 to TRBJ2-3, with a tentative D call TRBD2 (7 bases). This CDR3 spans 17 amino acids. The V end lost 4 bases, the J end lost 6 bases, and 23 bases lay between the germline ends. Germline values: CDR1 LGHDT, CDR2 YNNKEL (reference sequence). Written as DNA, the CDR3 is TGTGCCAGCAGCCGGCGGGCGTCGCTGGGGGGGGCGGATACGCAGTATTTT. This sequence encodes CASSRRASLGGADTQYF.

Note on this clonotype: One end of the junction is discordant with germline, which a read error may explain. This rearrangement joins TRBV30 to TRBJ1-2; possibly TRBD1 for D (5 bases). This CDR3 region has 13 residues. Germline CDR1 and CDR2: GTSNPN and SVGIG (reference sequence). CDR3 bases: TGTGCCTGGAGTGTGGGGCGGGTCTATGGCTGCACCTTC. Its translation is CAWSVGRVYGCTF.

This rearrangement joins TRBV7-6 to TRBJ2-7; D unresolved. Germline assignment: CDR1 SGHVS and CDR2 FNYEAQ. The CDR3 runs to 14 residues. V lost 1 base, J lost 2 bases, and 9 bases lay in between. In nucleotides, the CDR3 is TGTGCCAGCAGCTTAGGAGGCAGCGCCTACGAGCAGTACTTC. Protein product: CASSLGGSAYEQYF.

This clonotype was recorded many times. The chain uses TRBV6-6 and TRBJ2-3, with no clear D. The germline V and J ends were trimmed by 2 bases and 7 bases, with 4 bases remaining between them. This CDR3 has 11 residues. Germline V gene lookup returns CDR1 MNHNY and CDR2 SVGAGI (reference sequence). The CDR3 loop reads CASSYVHTQYF. CDR3 coding DNA: TGTGCCAGCAGTTACGTCCATACGCAGTATTTT.

This clonotype was detected ten times or more. The rearrangement uses TRBV11-2 and TRBJ2-7, with 7 bases matching TRBD1. The germline gives CDR1 SGHAT, CDR2 FQNNGV. V lost 3 bases, J lost 1 base, and 15 bases stayed unmatched. This CDR3 contains 18 residues. As DNA, the CDR3 is TGTGCCAGCAGCTTTCATCCAGACGGGACAGCCCTTTCCTACGAGCAGTACGTC. Translating it yields CASSFHPDGTALSYEQYV.

This clonotype has ten or more counts. V usage is TRBV19 and J usage is TRBJ2-3, with 12 bases lining up with TRBD2. Trimming at V came to 2 bases and at J to 0 bases, leaving 3 bases not matched to a gene. The germline V gene encodes CDR1 LNHDA and CDR2 SQIVND (reference sequence). The CDR3 is made up of 17 amino acids. DNA of the CDR3: TGTGCCAGTAGTATAACTAGCGGGGGGTTCAGCACAGATACGCAGTATTTT. This codes for CASSITSGGFSTDTQYF.

This clonotype turned up a few times. V gene TRBV7-3 combines with J gene TRBJ2-2, with D hard to call. This CDR3 contains 13 residues. V lost 8 bases, J lost 6 bases, and 13 bases lay in between. The V gene's germline CDR1 is SGHTA and CDR2 FQGTGA. In DNA, the CDR3 is TGTGCCAGCGGCGATCTGAATGCCGGGGAGCTGTTTTTT. It translates to CASGDLNAGELFF.

The chain recombines TRBV11-2 with TRBJ2-1, with TRBD2 matching 7 bases. J lost 2 bases, V lost 4 bases, and 11 bases had no gene match. The length of the CDR3 is 17 residues. CDR1 and CDR2 (germline): SGHAT, FQNNGV. CDR3 protein: CASSSIAGATPYNEQFF. The DNA for the CDR3 is TGTGCCAGCAGCTCCATAGCGGGTGCGACCCCCTACAATGAGCAGTTCTTC. Full variable domain (outside the CDR3, taken from reference TRBV11-2 and TRBJ2-1): EAGVAQSPRYKIIEKRQSVAFWCNPISGHATLYWYQQILGQGPKLLIQFQNNGVVDDSQLPKDRFSAERLKGVDSTLKIQPAKLEDSAVYLCASSSIAGATPYNEQFFGPGTRLTVL.

The table lists this clonotype with a count of one. The chain joins TRBV20-1 to TRBJ1-2, with 11 positions matching TRBD1. Trimming removed 5 bases from V and 7 bases from J; junction bases left unmatched: 6. Germline V gene data show CDR1 as DFQATT and CDR2 as SNEGSKA (reference sequence). This CDR3 has 13 residues. The CDR3 protein is CSAPGQGAGGYTF. CDR3 sequence (DNA): TGCAGTGCTCCCGGACAGGGGGCGGGTGGCTACACCTTC.

This clonotype was found many times. The DNA for the CDR3 is TGCGCCAGCAGCCAAGGGGGAGGGGTGGCCTATGGCTACACCTTC. Amino acids: CASSQGGGVAYGYTF. This chain connects TRBV4-1 to TRBJ1-2, with D tentatively TRBD1 (5 bases). The CDR3 extends over 15 amino acids. Germline V gene lookup returns CDR1 MGHRA and CDR2 YSYEKL. Trimming left V 1 base short and J 4 bases short, with 13 bases between.

The rearrangement uses TRBV24-1 and TRBJ1-1; D possibly corresponds to TRBD1 (5 bases). CDR1 KGHDR and CDR2 SFDVKD come from the germline V gene. V lost 7 bases and J 3 bases, leaving 14 bases between the germline ends. This CDR3 spans 14 amino acids. CDR3 sequence (DNA): TGTGCCACCAGACCCGGCAGGGAGGACACTGAAGCTTTCTTT. Translation: CATRPGREDTEAFF.

In its sample, this clonotype was seen many times. The CDR3 sequence is CASSLAEGQVYEQYF. DNA of the CDR3: TGCGCCAGCAGCTTGGCCGAGGGACAGGTCTACGAGCAGTACTTC. The J gene is TRBJ2-7, the V gene TRBV5-1; TRBD1 matches 8 bases. The ends lost 0 bases at V and 3 bases at J; junction bases unmatched: 5. CDR1 SGHRS and CDR2 YFSETQ come from the germline V gene. This CDR3 comprises 15 residues.

The rearrangement joins TRBV29-1 to TRBJ2-3; D not certain. V was pared by 2 bases and J by 1 base, with 10 bases between. The germline V gene has CDR1 SQVTM and CDR2 ANQGSEA. CDR3 length: 14 amino acids. The CDR3 reads CSVEPGRGTDTQYF. Here the CDR3 DNA reads TGCAGCGTTGAACCAGGACGGGGCACAGATACGCAGTATTTT.

At least ten counts were recorded for this clonotype. This chain uses TRBV5-5 with TRBJ1-3; D is uncertain. Germline V lookup: CDR1 SGHKS, CDR2 YYEKEE (reference sequence). The V gene lost 0 bases and the J gene lost 0 bases, with 4 bases spanning the gap. This CDR3 has 14 amino acids. The CDR3 nucleotides read TGTGCCAGCAGCTTGGATTACTCTGGAAACACCATATATTTT. Amino acids: CASSLDYSGNTIYF.

In this sample, this clonotype turned up many times. The V call is TRBV20-1, the J call TRBJ1-1, with D hard to call. The germline CDR1 and CDR2 sequences are DFQATT and SNEGSKA (reference sequence). The CDR3 covers 13 residues. Trimming stripped 4 bases from V and 5 bases from J, with 14 bases between. CDR3 sequence: CSATKPHLTEAFF. In DNA, the CDR3 is TGCAGTGCTACTAAGCCTCACTTGACTGAAGCTTTCTTT.

Comment on this clonotype: It is likely a read error, because the conserved phenylalanine at the end of the CDR3 is missing. The DNA is omitted, as the CDR3 cannot be located on it reliably, and the CDR3 follows TCRdb's listing. The V gene is TRBV4-3, the J gene TRBJ2-7; the D segment call TRBD1 is taken from the table without a DNA check. The CDR3 region is 10 residues in length, termini included. CDR1 LGHNA and CDR2 YSLEER come from the germline V gene. This chain's CDR3 is CASSQDWGAS.

This chain uses TRBV24-1 with TRBJ2-1; unclear D gene. There are 15 residues in the CDR3. CDR1 KGHDR and CDR2 SFDVKD come from the germline V gene. Trimming took off 2 bases at V and 2 bases at J, with 9 bases between the two ends. This chain's CDR3 is CATSDSSRTYNEQFF. The CDR3 bases are TGTGCCACCAGTGATTCCTCCAGGACCTACAATGAGCAGTTCTTC.

This clonotype was detected ten times or more. A much larger clone is a single base away; this may be a read error. The missing conserved phenylalanine or tryptophan at the end of this CDR3 makes a read error likely. The CDR3: CASSPRAGSGYTS. The CDR3 region has the DNA TGTGCCAGCAGCCCGAGGGCAGGGAGTGGCTACACCTCC. The chain employs TRBV14 and TRBJ1-2; possibly TRBD1 for D (5 bases). CDR3 length: 13 amino acids. V dropped 4 bases and J dropped 7 bases, with 13 bases sitting between them. Germline CDR1 and CDR2: SGHDN and FVKESK.

For this clonotype: A much more abundant neighbour one base away suggests this may be a read error. The V and J genes are TRBV10-2 and TRBJ2-5, with D perhaps TRBD1 (6 bases). The CDR3 consists of 13 residues. Germline V gene data show CDR1 as WSHSY and CDR2 as SAAADI. V lost 8 bases and J lost 1, with 11 bases in between. This CDR3 reads CASHKGVQETQYF. CDR3 DNA: TGCGCCAGCCATAAGGGGGTCCAAGAGACCCAGTACTTC.

This clonotype came up many times. This chain connects TRBV20-1 to TRBJ2-3; 11 bases line up with TRBD2. Germline CDR1 and CDR2: DFQATT and SNEGSKA (reference sequence). The CDR3 length is 17 residues. Trimming at V came to 5 bases and at J to 0 bases, leaving 10 bases not matched to a gene. As DNA, the CDR3 is TGCAGTGCTGCCGAACTAGCGGGGGCGCCTAGCACAGATACGCAGTATTTT. Translated, it gives CSAAELAGAPSTDTQYF.

The gene calls are TRBV12-3 or TRBV12-4 and TRBJ2-1, with 9 bases matching TRBD2. The V and J ends lost 7 bases and 6 bases, in that order; junction bases with no gene match: 7. The CDR3 is 14 residues long. The CDR3 sequence: CASMMIAGANEQFF. CDR3 DNA sequence: TGTGCCAGCATGATGATAGCGGGAGCCAATGAGCAGTTCTTC.